The rows below give T cell receptor beta chains drawn from one sample of a study of tumor-infiltrating lymphocytes in localized non-small cell lung cancer. Profiled with immunoSEQ multiplex PCR; TCRdb holds only in-frame clones, not every one. Of 9,500 to 14,000 clones in the sample, about four fifths were seen once. Sequencing was carried out using lung tumor tissue. The receptors were gathered from a human donor with non-small cell lung cancer. Each CDR3 is given with its conserved first and last residue. Each record gives: J gene, clone size, V gene, D gene, CDR3 DNA, CDR3 protein. D genes are given only for firm matches. Some rows have no size entry. The others give once, few or many, or a class for an expanded clone.

j_call: TRBJ1-5; clone_size: -; v_call: TRBV5-6; d_call: -; cdr3_nt: TGTGCCAGCAGCATCGGACGGAATCAGCCCCAGCATTTT; cdr3_aa: CASSIGRNQPQHF
j_call: TRBJ2-7; clone_size: -; v_call: TRBV11-1; d_call: TRBD1; cdr3_nt: TGTGCCAGCACCGAGGCGACAGGGCAGTACGAGCAGTACTTC; cdr3_aa: CASTEATGQYEQYF
j_call: TRBJ1-2; clone_size: -; v_call: TRBV4-1; d_call: TRBD1; cdr3_nt: TGCGCCAGCAGCCAAGTGGGACAGGTGGACTATGGCTACACCTTC; cdr3_aa: CASSQVGQVDYGYTF
j_call: TRBJ2-1; clone_size: -; v_call: TRBV15; d_call: -; cdr3_nt: TGTGCCACCAGCAGAGATCAAGGGGGGAATGAGCAGTTCTTC; cdr3_aa: CATSRDQGGNEQFF
j_call: TRBJ1-4; clone_size: -; v_call: TRBV18; d_call: -; cdr3_nt: TGTGCCAGCTCACCAGGAGGGACGACTGGAGAAAAACTGTTTTTT; cdr3_aa: CASSPGGTTGEKLFF
j_call: TRBJ1-3; clone_size: few; v_call: TRBV28; d_call: TRBD1; cdr3_nt: TGTGCCAGCAGTTCTCTTTTCCAGGACAGGGAGGGGAACACCATATATTTT; cdr3_aa: CASSSLFQDREGNTIYF
j_call: TRBJ2-7; clone_size: -; v_call: TRBV15; d_call: TRBD1; cdr3_nt: TGTGCCACCAGAACGGGACAGGGGGCCTACGAGCAGTACTTC; cdr3_aa: CATRTGQGAYEQYF
j_call: TRBJ2-5; clone_size: -; v_call: TRBV19; d_call: -; cdr3_nt: TGTGCCAGTAGTATGAGGGGGGCTGGGACCCAGTACTTC; cdr3_aa: CASSMRGAGTQYF
j_call: TRBJ1-1; clone_size: -; v_call: TRBV29-1; d_call: -; cdr3_nt: TGCAGCGTTCAACAGATGAACACTGAAGCTTTCTTT; cdr3_aa: CSVQQMNTEAFF
j_call: TRBJ2-7; clone_size: -; v_call: TRBV27; d_call: TRBD2; cdr3_nt: TGTGCCAGCAGTCCCGGGACTAGCGCTGCCTACGAGCAGTACTTC; cdr3_aa: CASSPGTSAAYEQYF
j_call: TRBJ1-3; clone_size: -; v_call: TRBV7-9; d_call: -; cdr3_nt: TGTGCCAGCAGCTTATATTACACCATATATTTT; cdr3_aa: CASSLYYTIYF
j_call: TRBJ2-7; clone_size: few; v_call: TRBV6-5; d_call: TRBD1; cdr3_nt: TGTGCCAGCAGTGCCACGACAGGGATCTCCTACGAGCAGTACTTC; cdr3_aa: CASSATTGISYEQYF
j_call: TRBJ2-1; clone_size: -; v_call: TRBV18; d_call: TRBD2; cdr3_nt: TGTGCCAGCTCATCAAGAGTGGGAGCGGGAGGGGATGAGCAGTTCTTC; cdr3_aa: CASSSRVGAGGDEQFF
j_call: TRBJ2-2; clone_size: few; v_call: TRBV19; d_call: TRBD1; cdr3_nt: TGTGCCAGTAGTCCGGGACAGTCGAACACCGGGGAGCTGTTTTTT; cdr3_aa: CASSPGQSNTGELFF
j_call: TRBJ1-1; clone_size: -; v_call: TRBV29-1; d_call: -; cdr3_nt: TGCAGCGTTTTACGCAAGGGGATGTGGGCTGAAGCTTTCTTT; cdr3_aa: CSVLRKGMWAEAFF
j_call: TRBJ2-7; clone_size: -; v_call: TRBV7-2; d_call: -; cdr3_nt: TGTGCCAGCACCCCTCTTGGACAGTTCATCGACGAGCAGTACTTC; cdr3_aa: CASTPLGQFIDEQYF
j_call: TRBJ2-4; clone_size: -; v_call: TRBV19; d_call: TRBD1; cdr3_nt: TGTGCCAGTAGTATCCCTCCCGGGACAGGGGGCATTCAGTACTTC; cdr3_aa: CASSIPPGTGGIQYF
j_call: TRBJ1-1; clone_size: -; v_call: TRBV18; d_call: TRBD1; cdr3_nt: TGTGCCAGCTCACCTTTGATGGGACAGGTAAACACTGAAGCTTTCTTT; cdr3_aa: CASSPLMGQVNTEAFF
j_call: TRBJ2-1; clone_size: -; v_call: TRBV10-1; d_call: TRBD2; cdr3_nt: TGCGCCAGTAGTAGCGGGAGCTCCTACAATGAGCAGTTCTTC; cdr3_aa: CASSSGSSYNEQFF
j_call: TRBJ2-3; clone_size: -; v_call: TRBV7-3; d_call: -; cdr3_nt: TGTGCCAGCAGCCCTCACCCCGGCGAAGAGGACACAGATACGCAGTATTTT; cdr3_aa: CASSPHPGEEDTDTQYF
j_call: TRBJ1-6; clone_size: -; v_call: TRBV5-4; d_call: -; cdr3_nt: TGTGCCAGCAGCTTGAAGAGGGGGTCCACATCACCCCTCCACTTT; cdr3_aa: CASSLKRGSTSPLHF
j_call: TRBJ1-6; clone_size: -; v_call: TRBV4-3; d_call: -; cdr3_nt: TGCGCCAGCAGCCAAGATCTAATGAGCTCCTATAATTCACCCCTCCACTTT; cdr3_aa: CASSQDLMSSYNSPLHF
j_call: TRBJ1-1; clone_size: once; v_call: TRBV7-3; d_call: -; cdr3_nt: TGTGCCAGCAGCTTGACTAGTCGCACTGAAGCTTTCTTT; cdr3_aa: CASSLTSRTEAFF
j_call: TRBJ2-1; clone_size: -; v_call: TRBV30; d_call: TRBD2; cdr3_nt: TGTGCCGGGACTAGCGGGAGGTCCTCCTACAATGAGCAGTTCTTC; cdr3_aa: CAGTSGRSSYNEQFF
j_call: TRBJ1-5; clone_size: once; v_call: TRBV5-4; d_call: -; cdr3_nt: TGTGCCAGCAGCTTCTGGGGGGCCGGCAATCAGCCCCAGCATTTT; cdr3_aa: CASSFWGAGNQPQHF
j_call: TRBJ1-2; clone_size: -; v_call: TRBV25-1; d_call: TRBD1; cdr3_nt: TGTGCCAGCAGTGAGAGACAGGGGGGGAATGGCTACACCTTC; cdr3_aa: CASSERQGGNGYTF
j_call: TRBJ1-2; clone_size: -; v_call: TRBV7-2; d_call: -; cdr3_nt: TGTGCCAGCAGCCCACGCCGGCCCTCCGGGGGCTACACCTTC; cdr3_aa: CASSPRRPSGGYTF
j_call: TRBJ2-3; clone_size: -; v_call: TRBV18; d_call: TRBD2; cdr3_nt: TGTGCCAGCTCACCCCTAGCGGGACCAGATACGCAGTATTTT; cdr3_aa: CASSPLAGPDTQYF
j_call: TRBJ2-7; clone_size: -; v_call: TRBV5-1; d_call: -; cdr3_nt: TGCGCCAGCAGCCCCGGAGGGGGCGGCTACGAGCAGTACTTC; cdr3_aa: CASSPGGGGYEQYF
j_call: TRBJ2-7; clone_size: -; v_call: TRBV5-4; d_call: -; cdr3_nt: TGTGCCAGCAGCGGACCCCACGTTTACGAGCAGTACTTC; cdr3_aa: CASSGPHVYEQYF
j_call: TRBJ2-5; clone_size: -; v_call: TRBV5-4; d_call: TRBD2; cdr3_nt: TGTGCCAGCAGCACCCGGGACTATGGGGGGGAGACCCAGTACTTC; cdr3_aa: CASSTRDYGGETQYF
j_call: TRBJ1-1; clone_size: -; v_call: TRBV7-9; d_call: -; cdr3_nt: TGTGCCAGCAGCCGAACGACAGCGAACACTGAAGCTTTCTTT; cdr3_aa: CASSRTTANTEAFF
j_call: TRBJ1-5; clone_size: few; v_call: TRBV10-3; d_call: -; cdr3_nt: TGTGCCATCAGTGAGCGAGGGCCGTCCCAGCATTTT; cdr3_aa: CAISERGPSQHF
j_call: TRBJ2-3; clone_size: -; v_call: TRBV7-2; d_call: TRBD2; cdr3_nt: TGTGCCAGCAGCTCGGGGACTAGCGGGAGTAGGACAGATACGCAGTATTTT; cdr3_aa: CASSSGTSGSRTDTQYF
j_call: TRBJ1-1; clone_size: -; v_call: TRBV27; d_call: -; cdr3_nt: TGTGCCAGCAGTTTCGATGGGGGGAACACTGAAGCTTTCTTT; cdr3_aa: CASSFDGGNTEAFF
j_call: TRBJ1-3; clone_size: -; v_call: TRBV10-3; d_call: -; cdr3_nt: TGTGCCATCAGACGGGGGACGGCGGGAAACACCATATATTTT; cdr3_aa: CAIRRGTAGNTIYF
j_call: TRBJ2-7; clone_size: -; v_call: TRBV14; d_call: TRBD1; cdr3_nt: TGTGCCAGCAGCCAAGACCTAGGGACAGTCGGGGCGGTCGAGCAGTACTTC; cdr3_aa: CASSQDLGTVGAVEQYF
j_call: TRBJ2-3; clone_size: -; v_call: TRBV4-2; d_call: TRBD2; cdr3_nt: TGTGCCAGCAGCCAAGCAACTAGCGGGGTCACAGATACGCAGTATTTT; cdr3_aa: CASSQATSGVTDTQYF
j_call: TRBJ1-6; clone_size: -; v_call: TRBV7-2; d_call: -; cdr3_nt: TGTGCCACCGGCTTTCAAAGCCTTAATTCACCCCTCCACTTT; cdr3_aa: CATGFQSLNSPLHF
j_call: TRBJ2-2; clone_size: -; v_call: TRBV15; d_call: TRBD2; cdr3_nt: TGTGCCACCGGGGCGGGAGGACCGAACACCGGGGAGCTGTTTTTT; cdr3_aa: CATGAGGPNTGELFF
j_call: TRBJ2-6; clone_size: -; v_call: TRBV10-1; d_call: TRBD2; cdr3_nt: TGCGCCAGCAGCCCGGGGGGGGCTGGGGCCAACGTCCTGACTTTC; cdr3_aa: CASSPGGAGANVLTF
j_call: TRBJ2-7; clone_size: -; v_call: TRBV29-1; d_call: TRBD1; cdr3_nt: TGCAGCGTAGAAGGGACCGGGACAGGGACTATCTACGAGCAGTACTTC; cdr3_aa: CSVEGTGTGTIYEQYF
j_call: TRBJ2-1; clone_size: -; v_call: TRBV2; d_call: -; cdr3_nt: TGTGCCAGCAGCGGTTTAAGCGCCGAGCAGTTCTTC; cdr3_aa: CASSGLSAEQFF
j_call: TRBJ2-3; clone_size: -; v_call: TRBV11-2; d_call: -; cdr3_nt: TGTGCCAGCAGCTTAGATTCCGGTAACACAGATACGCAGTATTTT; cdr3_aa: CASSLDSGNTDTQYF
j_call: TRBJ2-3; clone_size: once; v_call: TRBV5-1; d_call: -; cdr3_nt: TGCGCCAGCAGCTTGGGTTCAGGGAATGGAGATACGCAGTATTTT; cdr3_aa: CASSLGSGNGDTQYF
j_call: TRBJ1-2; clone_size: -; v_call: TRBV13; d_call: TRBD1; cdr3_nt: TGTGCCAGCAGCTTAGCCAGGGGGCCGTATGGCTACACCTTC; cdr3_aa: CASSLARGPYGYTF
j_call: TRBJ1-5; clone_size: once; v_call: TRBV4-2; d_call: -; cdr3_nt: TGTGCCAGCAGCCAAGATTTTGGGGGGCATCAGCCCCAGCATTTT; cdr3_aa: CASSQDFGGHQPQHF
j_call: TRBJ2-5; clone_size: -; v_call: TRBV2; d_call: -; cdr3_nt: TGTGCCAGCAGTGAAGTTGGACGGAAAGAGACCCAGTACTTC; cdr3_aa: CASSEVGRKETQYF
j_call: TRBJ1-3; clone_size: once; v_call: TRBV19; d_call: -; cdr3_nt: TGTGCCAGTAAGAGCGGGGCCGGGGGAAGCTCTGGAAACACCATATATTTT; cdr3_aa: CASKSGAGGSSGNTIYF
j_call: TRBJ2-2; clone_size: -; v_call: TRBV5-1; d_call: -; cdr3_nt: TGCGCCAGCAGCGGAGGGGCCCCGACCACCGGGGAGCTGTTTTTT; cdr3_aa: CASSGGAPTTGELFF
j_call: TRBJ1-2; clone_size: -; v_call: TRBV28; d_call: -; cdr3_nt: TGTGCCAGCAGCTCTTCCGGCCAGGGGAACTATGGCTACACCTTC; cdr3_aa: CASSSSGQGNYGYTF
j_call: TRBJ2-2; clone_size: once; v_call: TRBV10-3; d_call: TRBD1; cdr3_nt: TGTGCCATCAGTTACTGGGACAGGGCGGGCGGGGAGCTGTTTTTT; cdr3_aa: CAISYWDRAGGELFF
j_call: TRBJ1-2; clone_size: once; v_call: TRBV30; d_call: -; cdr3_nt: TGTGCCTGGAGTGTAAGGGCCGAGGGCTATGGCTACACCTTC; cdr3_aa: CAWSVRAEGYGYTF